A few counts support the clone carrying this T cell receptor beta chain. In the PCR, 60 Vbeta and 13 Jbeta primers were used. Only in-frame clones appear in the TCRdb table, and some are missing; sequencing was by immunoSEQ multiplex PCR. The repertoire has 130,000 to 150,000 clones, approximately 74% of them found once; the top ten carry 4.3%. This sample stems from a study of cytomegalovirus exposure and HLA in healthy donors. Trimming cost V 6 bases and J 9 bases; bases outside gene matches: 14. Germline CDR1 MDHEN, CDR2 SYDVKM. The CDR3 loop spans 15 amino acids. The sequencing sample was made of PBMCs. This TCR derives from a man aged 18 to 35 in good health and CMV-seropositive. The chain carries TRBV28 and TRBJ1-1, with 9 bases matching TRBD1. The CDR3 is CASRPGTGLKGKAFF. The CDR3 region has the DNA TGTGCCAGCAGGCCCGGGACAGGGTTAAAGGGAAAAGCTTTCTTT.